A selection of T cell receptor beta chains follows, all from one sample in a study of sequential checkpoint blockade in melanoma. TCRdb's table, derived via immunoSEQ multiplex PCR, lists solely in-frame clones and lacks some. The profile shows under 20,000 clones, 77% of them singletons. The sequencing used CD8+ T cells sorted from blood (inferred from file names), collected from a patient given nivolumab and ipilimumab in sequence. Source of these receptors: a human donor with melanoma. CDR3s include the opening cysteine and the closing phenylalanine or tryptophan. The order of the fields is D gene, V gene, clone size, J gene, CDR3 DNA, CDR3 protein. D genes are given only for firm matches. Clone size is shown for a subset of rows, as once, few, many or a class of expanded clone.

>TRBD1|TRBV30|-|TRBJ2-3
TGTGCCTGGTCCGGGACAGGGACCACAGATACGCAGTATTTT
CAWSGTGTTDTQYF
>TRBD1|TRBV2|once|TRBJ1-5
TGTGCCAGCAGGGGACAGGGCCTGAGCAATCAGCCCCAGCATTTT
CASRGQGLSNQPQHF
>-|TRBV7-8|-|TRBJ2-1
TGTGCCAGCAGCTCAGGACAGTACAATGAGCAGTTCTTC
CASSSGQYNEQFF
>TRBD2|TRBV4-3|once|TRBJ2-5
TGCGCCAGCAGCCAGACTAGCGGGAGTAAGACCCAGTACTTC
CASSQTSGSKTQYF
>TRBD1|TRBV5-4|once|TRBJ2-3
TGTGCCAGCAGCGCTCGACAGGGAGCGTTGGGCACAGATACGCAGTATTTT
CASSARQGALGTDTQYF
>-|TRBV2|-|TRBJ1-1
TGTGCCAGCAGTGTTGCTTGGGGAGACACTGAAGCTTTCTTT
CASSVAWGDTEAFF
>TRBD1|TRBV5-8|few|TRBJ1-2
TGTGCCAGCAGCTGGACAGGAAGCTACACCTTC
CASSWTGSYTF
>-|TRBV4-1|-|TRBJ2-7
TGCGCCAGCAGCCAATTGGTGGGAGGATCCTACGAGCAGTACTTC
CASSQLVGGSYEQYF
>-|TRBV4-1|-|TRBJ2-7
TGCGCCAGCAGCCAGACTAGTTTCTACGAGCAGTACTTC
CASSQTSFYEQYF
>-|TRBV5-1|-|TRBJ2-1
TGCGCCAGCAGCAGGAGGGCCCCTCAGGTCGGGGATGAGCAGTTCTTC
CASSRRAPQVGDEQFF
>-|TRBV4-3|-|TRBJ2-6
TGCGCCAGCAGCCGAGACTCGAGCTCTGGGGCCAACGTCCTGACTTTC
CASSRDSSSGANVLTF
>-|TRBV4-1|-|TRBJ2-1
TGCGCCAGCAGCCAAGATGGCGCGGCTGAGCAGTTCTTC
CASSQDGAAEQFF
>TRBD1|TRBV4-2|once|TRBJ1-6
TGTGCCAGCAGCCAAGATCCCGGGACAGGTAATTCACCCCTCCACTTT
CASSQDPGTGNSPLHF
>-|TRBV5-5|-|TRBJ1-6
TGTGCCAGCAGCTCGGACAGCGGGGGGTATAATTCACCCCTCCACTTT
CASSSDSGGYNSPLHF
>TRBD2|TRBV5-1|-|TRBJ2-4
TGCGCCAGCAGCTTGGTTTTTGAGGGGACTAGACAAAACATTCAGTACTTC
CASSLVFEGTRQNIQYF
>-|TRBV7-6|-|TRBJ2-1
TGTGCCAGCAGCTTAGCGCAGTACAATGAGCAGTTCTTC
CASSLAQYNEQFF
>TRBD1|TRBV5-1|-|TRBJ1-2
TGCGCCAGCAGCTTGACAGGGGGCGACGGCTACACCTTC
CASSLTGGDGYTF
>TRBD1|TRBV27|once|TRBJ2-7
TGTGCCAGCAGTTTATCGGGGACAGGGATCGTCGAGCAGTACTTC
CASSLSGTGIVEQYF
>-|TRBV29-1|-|TRBJ1-1
TGCAGCGTTGATAGTGTGGTAGAACTGAACACTGAAGCTTTCTTT
CSVDSVVELNTEAFF
>TRBD2|TRBV6-5|-|TRBJ2-7
TGTGCCAGCAGTTACTCGGGCGGGAGGCTATACGAGCAGTACTTC
CASSYSGGRLYEQYF
>TRBD1|TRBV14|-|TRBJ2-1
TGTGCCAGCAGCTATCTCCGGGACAGGGATCCGAATGAGCAGTTCTTC
CASSYLRDRDPNEQFF
>-|TRBV11-2|-|TRBJ1-2
TGTGCCAGCAGCCCCTTCGGGGGTGGCTACACCTTC
CASSPFGGGYTF
>TRBD1|TRBV29-1|few|TRBJ2-1
TGCAGCGTTGATCTGGGACAGGCGAAGAATGAGCAGTTCTTC
CSVDLGQAKNEQFF
>-|TRBV2|-|TRBJ2-1
TGTGCCAGCAGCCGGGACACTTATTACAATGAGCAGTTCTTC
CASSRDTYYNEQFF
>-|TRBV27|-|TRBJ1-1
TGTGCCAGCAGTTTACAGGGTCCCCTTGAGGCTTTCTTT
CASSLQGPLEAFF
>TRBD2|TRBV5-4|-|TRBJ2-7
TGTGCCAGCAGCCGTCAACTAGCGGGGGGGGTCTACGAGCAGTACTTC
CASSRQLAGGVYEQYF